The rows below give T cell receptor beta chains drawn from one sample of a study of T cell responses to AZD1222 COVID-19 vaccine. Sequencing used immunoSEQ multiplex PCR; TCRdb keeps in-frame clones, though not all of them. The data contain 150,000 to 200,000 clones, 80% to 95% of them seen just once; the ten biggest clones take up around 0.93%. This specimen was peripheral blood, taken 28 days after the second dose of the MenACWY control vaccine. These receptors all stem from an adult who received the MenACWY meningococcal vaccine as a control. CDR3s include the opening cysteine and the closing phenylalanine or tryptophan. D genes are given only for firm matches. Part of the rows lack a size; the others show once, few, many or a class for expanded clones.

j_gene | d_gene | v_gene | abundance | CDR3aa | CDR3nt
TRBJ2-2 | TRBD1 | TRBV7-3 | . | CASSHFQGQGTGELFF | TGTGCCAGCAGCCACTTCCAAGGACAGGGGACCGGGGAGCTGTTTTTT
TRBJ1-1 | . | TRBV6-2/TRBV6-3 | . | CASSYGGYVMELAFF | TGTGCCAGCAGTTACGGGGGCTACGTCATGGAGCTGGCTTTCTTT
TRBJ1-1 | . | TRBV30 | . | CAWSNSGTVHTEAFF | TGTGCCTGGAGTAACTCAGGGACGGTTCACACTGAAGCTTTCTTT
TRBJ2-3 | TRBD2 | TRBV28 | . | CASSFHRLAGADRWNTQYF | TGTGCCAGCAGTTTCCACCGACTAGCGGGGGCGGATCGGTGGAATACGCAGTATTTT
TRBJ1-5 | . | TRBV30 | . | CAWSDQLNQPQHF | TGTGCCTGGAGTGACCAGCTCAATCAGCCCCAGCATTTT
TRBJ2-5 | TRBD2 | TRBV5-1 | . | CASSRGLAGSETQYF | TGCGCCAGCAGCCGCGGACTAGCGGGGAGTGAGACCCAGTACTTC
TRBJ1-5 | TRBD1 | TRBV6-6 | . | CASSYRDSLGQPQHF | TGTGCCAGCAGTTACCGGGACAGCCTCGGACAGCCCCAGCATTTT
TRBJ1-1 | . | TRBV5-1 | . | CASSIGDLPNTEAFF | TGCGCCAGCAGCATTGGGGACCTCCCGAACACTGAAGCTTTCTTT
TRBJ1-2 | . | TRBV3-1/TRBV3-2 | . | CASSQGSRSYGYTF | TGTGCCAGCAGTCAGGGGAGCCGAAGCTATGGCTACACCTTC
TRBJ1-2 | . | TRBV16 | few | CASSHLPGAYGYTF | TGTGCCAGCAGCCACCTACCCGGGGCATATGGCTACACCTTC
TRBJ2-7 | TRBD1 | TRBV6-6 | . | CASSLPNSGGSYEQYF | TGTGCCAGCAGTCTCCCCAACTCAGGGGGAAGTTACGAGCAGTACTTC
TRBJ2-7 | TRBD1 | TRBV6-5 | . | CASTEAGGRYEQYF | TGTGCCAGCACCGAGGCAGGGGGCAGATACGAGCAGTACTTC
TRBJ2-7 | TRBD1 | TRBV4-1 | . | CASSPDRFSYEQYF | TGCGCCAGCAGCCCGGACAGGTTCTCCTACGAGCAGTACTTC
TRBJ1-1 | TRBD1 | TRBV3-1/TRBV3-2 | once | CASNPYGRGEVSAEAFF | TGTGCCAGCAACCCGTACGGCAGGGGGGAGGTGAGTGCTGAAGCTTTCTTT
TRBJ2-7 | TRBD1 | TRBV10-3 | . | CAISSNTGGASEQYF | TGTGCCATCAGTTCCAACACAGGGGGCGCAAGCGAGCAGTACTTC
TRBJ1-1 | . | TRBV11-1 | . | CASRGPLEGAFF | TGTGCCAGCAGGGGGCCTCTCGAAGGAGCTTTCTTT
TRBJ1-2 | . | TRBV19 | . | CASSIGGRLGYTF | TGTGCCAGTAGTATAGGTGGCCGCCTAGGCTACACCTTC
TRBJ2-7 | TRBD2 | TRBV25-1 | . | CASRGSGVPYEQYF | TGTGCCAGCAGGGGTAGCGGGGTCCCCTACGAGCAGTACTTC
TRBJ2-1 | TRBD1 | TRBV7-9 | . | CASSLGQGDYNEQFF | TGTGCCAGCAGCTTAGGACAGGGAGACTACAATGAGCAGTTCTTC
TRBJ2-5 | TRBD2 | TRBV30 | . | CAWSARFSGGAGGETQYF | TGTGCCTGGAGCGCCCGTTTTAGCGGGGGGGCTGGAGGAGAGACCCAGTACTTC
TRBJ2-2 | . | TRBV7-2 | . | CASSSTSIGELFF | TGTGCCAGCAGTTCGACTAGTATCGGGGAGCTGTTTTTT
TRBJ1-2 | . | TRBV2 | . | CASSLIITSRVWSGYTF | TGTGCCAGCAGTTTGATCATTACTAGCAGGGTTTGGAGTGGCTACACCTTC
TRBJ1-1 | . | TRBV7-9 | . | CASSPRVRGTEAFF | TGTGCCAGCAGCCCCCGGGTTAGGGGAACTGAAGCTTTCTTT
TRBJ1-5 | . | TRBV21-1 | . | CASSRDRESNQPQHF | TGTGCCAGCAGCAGAGACAGGGAAAGCAATCAGCCCCAGCATTTT
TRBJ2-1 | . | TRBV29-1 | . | CSVRDSAHYNEQFF | TGCAGCGTTAGGGACTCCGCTCATTACAATGAGCAGTTCTTC
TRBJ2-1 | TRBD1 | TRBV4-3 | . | CASSQDRQGEQFF | TGCGCCAGCAGCCAAGATCGACAGGGTGAACAGTTCTTC
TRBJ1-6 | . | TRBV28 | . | CASTLLPTRASSPLHF | TGTGCCAGCACCCTTCTCCCGACCAGGGCGTCCTCACCCCTCCACTTT
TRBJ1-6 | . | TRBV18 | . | CASSPQTGKNSPLHF | TGTGCCAGCTCACCACAAACAGGAAAAAATTCACCCCTCCACTTT
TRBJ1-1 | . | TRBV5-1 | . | CASSLDVDMNTEAFF | TGCGCCAGCAGCTTGGATGTAGACATGAACACTGAAGCTTTCTTT
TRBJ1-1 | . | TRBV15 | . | CATSSLMNTEAFF | TGTGCCACCAGCTCCCTCATGAACACTGAAGCTTTCTTT
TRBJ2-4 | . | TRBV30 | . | CAWSVLNKNIQYF | TGTGCCTGGAGTGTTTTAAACAAAAACATTCAGTACTTC
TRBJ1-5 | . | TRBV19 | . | CASRGLWGQPQHF | TGTGCCAGTAGAGGGTTATGGGGGCAGCCCCAGCATTTT
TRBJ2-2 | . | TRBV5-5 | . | CASSPEGGRTGELFF | TGTGCCAGCAGCCCCGAGGGGGGAAGGACCGGGGAGCTGTTTTTT
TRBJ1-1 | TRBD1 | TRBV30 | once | CAWSHRGPNTEAFF | TGTGCCTGGAGTCACAGGGGGCCGAACACTGAAGCTTTCTTT
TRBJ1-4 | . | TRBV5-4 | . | CASSEGGMKEKLFF | TGTGCCAGCAGCGAGGGGGGGATGAAGGAAAAACTGTTTTTT
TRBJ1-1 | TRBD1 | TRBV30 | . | CAWSRTGGRNTEAFF | TGTGCCTGGAGTAGGACAGGGGGTAGGAACACTGAAGCTTTCTTT
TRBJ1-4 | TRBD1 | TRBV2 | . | CASKPGGLANEKLFF | TGTGCCAGCAAACCAGGGGGCCTGGCTAATGAAAAACTGTTTTTT
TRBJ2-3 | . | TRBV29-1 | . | CSVVGTSSTDTQYF | TGCAGCGTTGTCGGGACTTCTAGCACAGATACGCAGTATTTT
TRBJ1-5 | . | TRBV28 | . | CASIPPRQGRDQPQHF | TGTGCCAGCATACCCCCACGGCAGGGCCGGGACCAGCCCCAGCATTTT
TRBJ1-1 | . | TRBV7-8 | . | CASSLGAPSLNTEAFF | TGTGCCAGCAGCTTAGGGGCCCCAAGTCTAAACACTGAAGCTTTCTTT
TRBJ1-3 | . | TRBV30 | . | CAWTDSPGNTIYF | TGTGCCTGGACTGACAGTCCGGGAAACACCATATATTTT
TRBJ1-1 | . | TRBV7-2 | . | CASSLSPVTNTEAFF | TGTGCCAGCAGCTTAAGCCCGGTGACGAACACTGAAGCTTTCTTT
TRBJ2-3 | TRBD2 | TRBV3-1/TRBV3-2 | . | CASSPPAGGLADTQYF | TGTGCCAGCAGCCCTCCAGCGGGGGGGCTGGCAGATACGCAGTATTTT
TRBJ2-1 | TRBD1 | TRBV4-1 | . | CASSHGTGGLGQFF | TGCGCCAGCAGCCACGGGACAGGGGGCTTGGGGCAGTTCTTC
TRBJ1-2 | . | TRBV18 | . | CASSPQRDTYGYTF | TGTGCCAGCTCACCACAAAGGGACACGTATGGCTACACCTTC
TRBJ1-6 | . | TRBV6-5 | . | CASSPSAVTPLHF | TGTGCCAGCAGTCCTTCCGCGGTGACACCCCTCCACTTT
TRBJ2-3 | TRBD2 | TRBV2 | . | CASSLRGESDTQYF | TGTGCCAGCAGTTTGCGGGGGGAATCCGATACGCAGTATTTT
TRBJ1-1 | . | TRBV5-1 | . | CASSLAGHLMNTEAFF | TGCGCCAGCAGCTTGGCCGGTCACCTGATGAACACTGAAGCTTTCTTT
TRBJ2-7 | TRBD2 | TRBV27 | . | CASSPRTSGVYEQYF | TGTGCCAGCAGTCCCCGGACTAGCGGGGTATACGAGCAGTACTTC
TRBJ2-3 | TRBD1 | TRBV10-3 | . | CAISEGPGQGKSDTQYF | TGTGCCATCAGTGAGGGTCCCGGACAGGGAAAGTCAGATACGCAGTATTTT
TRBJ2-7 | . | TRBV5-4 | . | CASSRSGVGPYEQYF | TGTGCCAGCAGCCGGTCGGGTGTCGGTCCCTACGAGCAGTACTTC